Presented here are 21 T cell receptor beta chains from one specimen sequenced in a study of shared clonotypes between healthy human individuals. Generated by immunoSEQ multiplex PCR, the TCRdb table keeps only in-frame clones and is missing some. The table has 1.5 million to 2.5 million clones, over 85% seen once. Naive CD8 cells lacked CD45RO, underwent positive selection for CCR7 and left out terminally differentiated effector memory CD45RA+ cells. Source material: naive CD8+ T cells sorted from blood. The source is a man younger than 35 in good health.

The chain uses TRBV27 and TRBJ1-6; tentative D call: TRBD1 (5 bases). Germline CDR1 is MNHEY and CDR2 is SMNVEV (reference sequence). The CDR3 is 14 residues long. V lost 4 bases, J lost 8 bases, and 12 bases lay in between. The CDR3, as DNA: TGTGCCAGCAGTTCCCAGGACATGGATTCACCCCTCCACTTT. This sequence encodes CASSSQDMDSPLHF.

The chain employs TRBV14 and TRBJ2-7; 7 bases agree with TRBD2. This CDR3 comprises 15 residues. The junction had 6 bases not matched to a gene; V was cut back by 3 bases and J by 1 base. The germline gives CDR1 SGHDN, CDR2 FVKESK. CDR3 sequence (DNA): TGTGCCAGCAGCCATCCAGACGGGGGGTCCTACGAGCAGTACTTC. It codes for CASSHPDGGSYEQYF.

This chain connects TRBV2 to TRBJ1-1; tentative D call: TRBD1 (5 bases). Germline CDR1 reads SNHLY; CDR2 reads FYNNEI. Trimming removed 9 bases at V and 0 bases at J, with 14 bases between. The length of the CDR3 is 14 residues. The CDR3 DNA sequence: TGTGCCAGTAAGTTGGGGGGACTGAACACTGAAGCTTTCTTT. This sequence encodes CASKLGGLNTEAFF.

The rearrangement joins TRBV11-1 to TRBJ2-3; the match to TRBD1 covers 7 bases. The CDR3 covers 14 residues. Per the germline V gene, CDR1 is SGHAT and CDR2 is FQDESV (reference sequence). V dropped 7 bases and J dropped 4; count of bases not matched to a gene: 8. The CDR3 region is CASTQGPFADTQYF. CDR3 in DNA: TGTGCCAGCACACAGGGGCCATTCGCAGATACGCAGTATTTT.

V and J are TRBV28 and TRBJ2-1, with D possibly being TRBD2 (5 bases). V lost 2 bases, J lost 15 bases, and 17 bases lay in between. This CDR3 contains 13 residues. Germline assignment: CDR1 MDHEN and CDR2 SYDVKM. CDR3 nucleotide sequence: TGTGCCAGCAGTTTAGCGGGTCGGACCCCACCGTTCTTC. As protein: CASSLAGRTPPFF. Full variable domain (remainder filled in from reference TRBV28 and TRBJ2-1): DVKVTQSSRYLVKRTGEKVFLECVQDMDHENMFWYRQDPGLGLRLIYFSYDVKMKEKGDIPEGYSVSREKKERFSLILESASTNQTSMYLCASSLAGRTPPFFGPGTRLTVL.

In its sample, this clone was seen once. The chain uses TRBV27 and TRBJ2-3; 12 nucleotides line up with TRBD2. Per the germline V gene, CDR1 is MNHEY and CDR2 is SMNVEV (reference sequence). There are 15 residues in the CDR3. Losses at the gene ends were 5 bases for V and 3 bases for J; bases not matched to a gene: 3. CDR3 sequence reads: CASSRTSGATDTQYF. CDR3 nucleotides: TGTGCCAGCAGTCGGACTAGCGGGGCAACAGATACGCAGTATTTT.

The chain uses TRBV30 and TRBJ1-2, with a weak D call TRBD1 (6 bases). V gave up 3 bases and J gave up 4 bases, with 15 bases separating them. The CDR3 loop spans 14 amino acids. Germline V gives CDR1 GTSNPN, CDR2 SVGIG (reference sequence). CDR3 sequence reads: CAWRWSQGGYGYTF. CDR3 bases: TGTGCCTGGAGGTGGTCACAGGGCGGCTATGGCTACACCTTC.

V usage is TRBV5-8 and J usage is TRBJ2-2, with no clear D. V was pared by 5 bases and J by 1 base, with 18 bases between. The CDR3 sequence is 17 residues long. CDR1 is SGHTS, CDR2 YDEGEE, per germline. The DNA for the CDR3 is TGTGCCAGCAGATCCCAACCGCCGGACCAGAACACCGGGGAGCTGTTTTTT. Protein sequence: CASRSQPPDQNTGELFF.

This chain links TRBV19 with TRBJ1-3, with a possible D match to TRBD1 (6 bases). Germline V gene sequence: CDR1 LNHDA, CDR2 SQIVND (reference sequence). The CDR3 is 16 amino acids. The V and J ends lost 5 bases and 8 bases respectively, with 22 bases between them. CDR3 bases: TGTGCCAGTAGTTTACTCTCTGGGTCGGCAGGGGACACCATATATTTT. This codes for CASSLLSGSAGDTIYF.

The CDR3 protein is CASSMTSGYTDTQYF. The CDR3 DNA follows: TGTGCCAGTAGTATGACTAGCGGGTACACAGATACGCAGTATTTT. The rearrangement links TRBV19 to TRBJ2-3; TRBD2 matches at 10 bases. This CDR3 spans 15 amino acids. Germline trimming cut 3 bases from V and 2 bases from J; bases unmatched to any gene: 2. Germline CDR1 LNHDA, CDR2 SQIVND (reference sequence).

This sequence joins TRBV2 and TRBJ2-3; TRBD2 agrees at 10 bases. Germline loops: CDR1 SNHLY, CDR2 FYNNEI. This CDR3 comprises 15 residues. The J segment lost 2 bases and the V segment lost 4 bases, leaving 3 bases of the junction unmatched. The CDR3 loop reads CASSVAGGNTDTQYF. Here the CDR3 DNA reads TGTGCCAGCAGTGTAGCGGGGGGCAACACAGATACGCAGTATTTT.

This rearrangement joins TRBV5-1 to TRBJ1-2; D call uncertain. V lost 0 bases and J lost 3, with 12 bases in between. The CDR3 runs to 15 residues. Germline CDR1 SGHRS, CDR2 YFSETQ. In DNA, the CDR3 is TGCGCCAGCAGCTTGGTATCCGGGGAGGACTATGGCTACACCTTC. Protein: CASSLVSGEDYGYTF.

This clone was seen a single time. The chain carries TRBV6-5 and TRBJ2-1; 10 bases map to TRBD2. Germline CDR1 is MNHEY and CDR2 is SVGAGI. The CDR3 covers 16 residues. V shed 2 bases, J shed 8 bases, and the junction held 9 bases outside the gene matches. CDR3 residues: CASSYTSGERLDEQFF. CDR3 DNA: TGTGCCAGCAGTTACACTAGCGGGGAACGATTGGATGAGCAGTTCTTC.

CDR3 nucleotides: TGTGCCAGCAGCCAAGAGCCGGGACTAGCCTACGAGCAGTACTTC. Residues: CASSQEPGLAYEQYF. The chain couples TRBV14 to TRBJ2-7, with 8 bases identical to TRBD2. The CDR3 extends over 15 amino acids. Germline V gives CDR1 SGHDN, CDR2 FVKESK. V shed 0 bases, J shed 2 bases, and the junction held 3 bases outside the gene matches.

The chain links TRBV30 to TRBJ1-1; TRBD1 aligns across 9 bases. CDR3 length: 13 residues. The V gene end was trimmed by 3 bases and the J gene end by 5 bases; junction bases not matched to a gene: 4. Germline V gene data show CDR1 as GTSNPN and CDR2 as SVGIG (reference sequence). In nucleotides, the CDR3 is TGTGCCTGGAGGGGACAGGGAAGGACTGAAGCTTTCTTT. This gives the protein CAWRGQGRTEAFF.

The chain links TRBV7-9 to TRBJ1-6; a possible D gene is TRBD1 (5 bases). Per germline, CDR1 SEHNR and CDR2 FQNEAQ (reference sequence). V was shortened by 1 base and J by 10 bases, with 14 bases between the two germline ends. The CDR3 runs 15 residues. CDR3 residues: CASSLVVGGGSPLHF. The CDR3 region has the DNA TGTGCCAGCAGCTTAGTAGTGGGGGGAGGCTCACCCCTCCACTTT.

This chain joins TRBV4-1 and TRBJ1-3; D perhaps matches TRBD1 (5 bases). Trimming left V 4 bases short and J 0 bases short, with 10 bases between. CDR3 length: 15 amino acids. The germline V gene encodes CDR1 MGHRA and CDR2 YSYEKL. The CDR3 spells CASSPDSSSGNTIYF. CDR3 nucleotides: TGCGCCAGCAGCCCAGACAGTAGCTCTGGAAACACCATATATTTT.

The chain carries TRBV6-5 and TRBJ2-1, with D perhaps matching TRBD1 (5 bases). Germline V gene data show CDR1 as MNHEY and CDR2 as SVGAGI. This CDR3 spans 15 amino acids. Trimming removed 5 bases at V and 5 bases at J, with 16 bases between. The CDR3 sequence: CASSIAGFVDNEQFF. DNA of the CDR3: TGTGCCAGCAGTATTGCAGGGTTTGTCGACAATGAGCAGTTCTTC.

CDR3 loop: CASSGAPYEQYF. The CDR3 DNA reads TGTGCCAGCAGCGGGGCCCCCTACGAGCAGTACTTC. The genes are TRBV5-6 and TRBJ2-7, with a possible D match to TRBD1 (5 bases). V was trimmed by 4 bases and J by 2 bases, leaving 7 bases between them. Germline-derived CDR1 and CDR2 are SGHDT and YYEEEE. This CDR3 is built from 12 residues.

The rearrangement uses TRBV29-1 and TRBJ2-7, with TRBD2 identical over 8 bases. There are 14 residues in the CDR3. CDR1 and CDR2 (germline): SQVTM, ANQGSEA. After removal of 5 bases from V and 1 base from J, the junction contained 7 bases not matched to a gene. In nucleotides, the CDR3 is TGCAGCGTTCTCACTAGCGGCGCATCCTACGAGCAGTACTTC. This encodes CSVLTSGASYEQYF.

V usage is TRBV13 and J usage is TRBJ1-2; weak D call: TRBD1 (5 bases). The CDR3 has 13 residues. Trimming pared 6 bases from V and 4 bases from J, leaving 12 bases between. CDR1 is PRHDT, CDR2 FYEKMQ, per germline (reference sequence). The CDR3 protein is CASSSGNLYGYTF. CDR3 DNA sequence: TGTGCCAGCAGTTCAGGGAACCTCTATGGCTACACCTTC.